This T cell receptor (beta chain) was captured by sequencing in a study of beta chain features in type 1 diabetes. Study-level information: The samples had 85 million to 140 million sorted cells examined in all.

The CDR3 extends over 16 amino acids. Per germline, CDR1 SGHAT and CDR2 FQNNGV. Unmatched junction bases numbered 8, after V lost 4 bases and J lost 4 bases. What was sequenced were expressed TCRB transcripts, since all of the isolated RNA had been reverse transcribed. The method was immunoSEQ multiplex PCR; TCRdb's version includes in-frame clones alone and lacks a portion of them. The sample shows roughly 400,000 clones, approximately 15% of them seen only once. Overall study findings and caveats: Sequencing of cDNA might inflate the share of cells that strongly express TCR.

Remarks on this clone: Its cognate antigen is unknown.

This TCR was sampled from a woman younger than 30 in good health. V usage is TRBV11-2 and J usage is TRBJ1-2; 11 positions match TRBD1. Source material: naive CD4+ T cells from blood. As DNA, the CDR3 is TGTGCCAGCAGCTCTTTTCCGGACAGGGGGCTCTATGGCTACACCTTC. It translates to CASSSFPDRGLYGYTF.